This T cell receptor beta chain was recovered during a study of Graves' ophthalmopathy and Graves' hyperthyroidism. General observations from the study: Discriminating ophthalmopathy from stable hyperthyroidism, a 13-signature model attained a sensitivity of approximately 85% and a specificity of around 77%.

Moderate-to-severe activity, CAS at least 3, NOSPECS at least 4 and duration under 3 months characterized donors with ophthalmopathy. Other autoimmune diseases, uncontrolled infections, pregnancy or lactation ruled patients out of participation. The V segment lost 8 bases and the J segment 1 base; nucleotides outside the gene matches: 10. The CDR3 contains 15 residues. In germline, CDR1 is SNHLY, CDR2 FYNNEI. RNA transcripts were the template, and TCR beta CDR3 regions were amplified from them. HTBI-primed RT-PCR formed the first round, and a multiplex PCR formed the second. TCRdb itself ran the multiplex PCR reads through MiXCR, one entry per CDR3 protein. The table records approximately 700,000 distinct CDR3 sequences, approximately 40% of them present only once. This clonotype was detected only a few times. The antigen is not known.

This clonotype originated in an adult man with Graves' ophthalmopathy. The gene calls are TRBV2 and TRBJ2-5, with 7 bases lining up with TRBD1. Sequenced: peripheral blood. CDR3 bases: TGTGCCAGCTCACCCCTGGGACAGATCCAAGAGACCCAGTACTTC. It translates to CASSPLGQIQETQYF.